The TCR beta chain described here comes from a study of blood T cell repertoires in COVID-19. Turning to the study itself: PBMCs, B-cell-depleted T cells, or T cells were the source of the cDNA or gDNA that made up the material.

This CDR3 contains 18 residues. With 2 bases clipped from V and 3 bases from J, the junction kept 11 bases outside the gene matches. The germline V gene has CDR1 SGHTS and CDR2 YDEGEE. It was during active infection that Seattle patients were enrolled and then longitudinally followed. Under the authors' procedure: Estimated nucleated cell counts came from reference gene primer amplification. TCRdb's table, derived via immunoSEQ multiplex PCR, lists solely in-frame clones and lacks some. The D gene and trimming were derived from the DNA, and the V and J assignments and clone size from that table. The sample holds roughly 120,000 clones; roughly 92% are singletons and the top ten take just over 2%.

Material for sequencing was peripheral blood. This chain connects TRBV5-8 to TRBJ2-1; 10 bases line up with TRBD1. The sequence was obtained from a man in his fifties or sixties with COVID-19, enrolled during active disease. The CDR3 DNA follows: TGTGCCAGCAGCTTTTGGACAGGGGGAACTAGCGGCTACAATGAGCAGTTCTTC. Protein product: CASSFWTGGTSGYNEQFF.